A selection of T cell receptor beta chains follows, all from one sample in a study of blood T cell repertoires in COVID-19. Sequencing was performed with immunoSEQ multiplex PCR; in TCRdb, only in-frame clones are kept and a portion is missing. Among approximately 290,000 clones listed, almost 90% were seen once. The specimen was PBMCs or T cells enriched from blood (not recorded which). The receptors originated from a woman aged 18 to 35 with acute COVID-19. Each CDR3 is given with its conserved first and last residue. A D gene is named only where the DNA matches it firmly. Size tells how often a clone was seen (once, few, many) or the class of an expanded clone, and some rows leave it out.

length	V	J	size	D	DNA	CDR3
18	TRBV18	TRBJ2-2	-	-	TGTGCCAGCTCACCTAACTCACAGGGAGAGGGGAACACCGGGGAGCTGTTTTTT	CASSPNSQGEGNTGELFF
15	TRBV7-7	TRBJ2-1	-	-	TGTGCTAGCAGCGTCGGGTTCAGGACTTTGAATGAGCAGTTCTTC	CASSVGFRTLNEQFF
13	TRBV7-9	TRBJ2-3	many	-	TGTGCCAGCAGCCCGAAGTGGGCGGATACGCAGTATTTT	CASSPKWADTQYF
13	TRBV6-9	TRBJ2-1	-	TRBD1	TGTGCCAGCAGCCTAGGGGGCTGGGGTGAGCAGTTCTTC	CASSLGGWGEQFF
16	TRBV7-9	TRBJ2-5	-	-	TGTGCCAGCAGCTTAGCGCCGGGCAGGGGGGACGAGACCCAGTACTTC	CASSLAPGRGDETQYF
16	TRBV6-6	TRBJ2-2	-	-	TGTGCCAGCAGAACCCCGGGGGGTTCAGGGGCCGGGGAGCTGTTTTTT	CASRTPGGSGAGELFF
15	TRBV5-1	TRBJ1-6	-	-	TGCGCCAGCAGCTCCGCTCAGGCGGGAAATTCACCCCTCCACTTT	CASSSAQAGNSPLHF
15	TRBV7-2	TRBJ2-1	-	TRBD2	TGTGCCAGCAGAGCCGGGACTAGCGGTTACAATGAGCAGTTCTTC	CASRAGTSGYNEQFF
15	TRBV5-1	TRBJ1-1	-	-	TGCGCCAGCAGCTATGTAGGAGGCGCGATGCCTGAAGCTTTCTTT	CASSYVGGAMPEAFF
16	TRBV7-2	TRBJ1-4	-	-	TGTGCCAGCAGCTTAGGGCTTTACGCAACTAATGAAAAACTGTTTTTT	CASSLGLYATNEKLFF
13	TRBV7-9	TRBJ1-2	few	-	TGTGCCAGCGGGGTCGCAGGGAACTATGGCTACACCTTC	CASGVAGNYGYTF
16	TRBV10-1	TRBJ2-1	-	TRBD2	TGCGCCAGCAGTGAGTCAGTTCCGGGAGGGGCGTCCGAGCAGTTCTTC	CASSESVPGGASEQFF
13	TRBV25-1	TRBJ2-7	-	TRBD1	TGTGCCAGCAGCGACAGGGGTCCCTACGAGCAGTACTTC	CASSDRGPYEQYF
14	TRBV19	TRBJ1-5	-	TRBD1	TGTGCCAGTAGTAGGACAGGGGTTAATCAGCCCCAGCATTTT	CASSRTGVNQPQHF
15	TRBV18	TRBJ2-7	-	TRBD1	TGTGCCAGCTCAGCAACCGGGACAGGAGAATACGAGCAGTACTTC	CASSATGTGEYEQYF
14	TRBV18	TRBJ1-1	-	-	TGTGCCAGCTCACCAGGGGGCGCGAGGACTGAAGCTTTCTTT	CASSPGGARTEAFF
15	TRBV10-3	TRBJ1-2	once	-	TGTGCCATCAGTGAGTCCGGTCCTCGGGACTATGGCTACACCTTC	CAISESGPRDYGYTF
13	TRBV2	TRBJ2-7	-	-	TGTGCCAGCAGTGAGGACACACTGTACGAGCAGTACTTC	CASSEDTLYEQYF
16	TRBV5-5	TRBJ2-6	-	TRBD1	TGTGCCAGCAGCTCAAACAGGGGCTCTGGGGCCAACGTCCTGACTTTC	CASSSNRGSGANVLTF
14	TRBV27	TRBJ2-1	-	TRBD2	TGTGCCAGCAGGCGGTCAAGCGGGACCCCTGAGCAGTTCTTC	CASRRSSGTPEQFF
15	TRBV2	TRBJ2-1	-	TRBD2	TGTGCCAGCAGGGGACTAGCGGGATCCTACAATGAGCAGTTCTTC	CASRGLAGSYNEQFF
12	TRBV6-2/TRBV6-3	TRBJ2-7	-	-	TGTGCCAGCAGCCCGCGCCTTAGCGAGCAGTACTTC	CASSPRLSEQYF
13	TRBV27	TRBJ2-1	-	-	TGTGCCAGCAGCTCCCTACCACTTTTGTCTCCGTTCTTC	CASSSLPLLSPFF
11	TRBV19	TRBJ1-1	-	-	TGTGCCAGTATGACGCGGACTGAAGCTTTCTTT	CASMTRTEAFF
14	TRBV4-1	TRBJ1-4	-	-	TGCGCCAGCAGCCCTGATGAGGGAGGAGAAAAACTGTTTTTT	CASSPDEGGEKLFF
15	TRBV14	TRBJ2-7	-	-	TGTGCCAGCAGCCAAAACAAGTTCAAGATTGGCGAGCAGTACTTC	CASSQNKFKIGEQYF
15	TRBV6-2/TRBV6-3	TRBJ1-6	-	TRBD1	TGTGCCAGCAGTTCCGGACAGGGGTTAGGTTCACCCCTCCACTTT	CASSSGQGLGSPLHF
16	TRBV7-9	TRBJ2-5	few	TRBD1	TGTGCCAGCAGCTTAGCGCAAGACAGGGCTCAAGAGACCCAGTACTTC	CASSLAQDRAQETQYF
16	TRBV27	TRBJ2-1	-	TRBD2	TGTGCCAGCAGGGAAGTAGCGGGGAGCTCCTACAATGAGCAGTTCTTC	CASREVAGSSYNEQFF
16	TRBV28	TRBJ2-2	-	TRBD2	TGTGCCAGCAGTTTCCTGACTAGCGGGAGCGGCGGGGAGCTGTTTTTT	CASSFLTSGSGGELFF
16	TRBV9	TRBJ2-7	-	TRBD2	TGTGCCAGCAGCCCAAGGACTAGCGGGACCTCCTACGAGCAGTACTTC	CASSPRTSGTSYEQYF
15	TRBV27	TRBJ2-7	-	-	TGTGCCAGCAGTGTCAACAGGGCAACCGGCTACGAGCAGTACTTC	CASSVNRATGYEQYF
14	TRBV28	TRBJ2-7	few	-	TGTGCCAGCAGTCCATCGGACAGACCCTACGAGCAGTACTTC	CASSPSDRPYEQYF
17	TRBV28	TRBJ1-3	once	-	TGTGCCAGCAGTTCCCCCGTGGACAGCGTCGCTGGAAACACCATATATTTT	CASSSPVDSVAGNTIYF
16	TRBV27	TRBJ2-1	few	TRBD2	TGTGCCAGCACCCTCACTAGCGGGAGTTACTACAATGAGCAGTTCTTC	CASTLTSGSYYNEQFF
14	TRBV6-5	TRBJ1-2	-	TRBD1	TGTGCCAGCAGCCGAGATACAGGGGCCTATGGCTACACCTTC	CASSRDTGAYGYTF
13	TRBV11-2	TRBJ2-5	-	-	TGTGCCAGCACCCGGACTGCGTACAAGACCCAGTACTTC	CASTRTAYKTQYF
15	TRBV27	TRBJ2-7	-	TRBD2	TGTGCCAGCAGTCCGACTAGCGGCCAAACCTACGAGCAGTACTTC	CASSPTSGQTYEQYF
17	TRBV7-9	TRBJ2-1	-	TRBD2	TGTGCCAGCAGCCCCCAAGGCGTAGCGGGAGGCTACAATGAGCAGTTCTTC	CASSPQGVAGGYNEQFF
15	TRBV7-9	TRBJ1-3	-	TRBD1	TGTGCCAGCAGCCACAACAGGGGAGACGGGAACACCATATATTTT	CASSHNRGDGNTIYF
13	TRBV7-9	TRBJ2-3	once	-	TGTGCCAGCAGCTACGAGAACACAGATACGCAGTATTTT	CASSYENTDTQYF
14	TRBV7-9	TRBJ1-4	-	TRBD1	TGTGCCAGCAGCACAGGGGCCCAAGATGAAAAACTGTTTTTT	CASSTGAQDEKLFF
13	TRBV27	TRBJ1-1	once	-	TGTGCCAGCAGTGACAGCTTGAACACTGAAGCTTTCTTT	CASSDSLNTEAFF
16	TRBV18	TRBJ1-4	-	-	TGTGCCAGCTCACCAGTCGCGGGGTCGACTAATGAAAAACTGTTTTTT	CASSPVAGSTNEKLFF
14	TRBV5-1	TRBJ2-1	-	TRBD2	TGCGCCAGCAGCTCACTAGCGGAATGGAATGAGCAGTTCTTC	CASSSLAEWNEQFF
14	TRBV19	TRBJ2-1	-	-	TGTGCCAGTAGGCAGGGGAGCTCCTACAATGAGCAGTTCTTC	CASRQGSSYNEQFF
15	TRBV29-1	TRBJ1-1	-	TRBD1	TGCAGCGCCCTCAAGGGCCAGGGGGCAGGAACTGAAGCTTTCTTT	CSALKGQGAGTEAFF
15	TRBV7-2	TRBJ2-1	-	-	TGTGCCAGCAGCCTCAGCGTCAGCTCCTACAATGAGCAGTTCTTC	CASSLSVSSYNEQFF
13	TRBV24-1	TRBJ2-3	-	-	TGTGCCACGGAGGGGGCGTCGGCAGATACGCAGTATTTT	CATEGASADTQYF
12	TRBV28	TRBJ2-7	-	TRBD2	TGTGCCAGCAGTACTAGCGTATACGAGCAGTACTTC	CASSTSVYEQYF
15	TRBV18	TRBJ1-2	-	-	TGTGCCAGCTCACAAACCGAAGAGGCTAACTATGGCTACACCTTC	CASSQTEEANYGYTF
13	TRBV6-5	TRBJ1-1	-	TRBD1	TGTGCCAGCAGTCTTACAGGGGTGACTGAAGCTTTCTTT	CASSLTGVTEAFF
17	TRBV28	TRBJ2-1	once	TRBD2	TGTGCCAGCAGTGACCCCTCGGCGGGAGCACCCTCAAATGAGCAGTTCTTC	CASSDPSAGAPSNEQFF
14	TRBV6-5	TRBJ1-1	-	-	TGTGCCAGCAGTTACGGGCCCCTCAGCACTGAAGCTTTCTTT	CASSYGPLSTEAFF
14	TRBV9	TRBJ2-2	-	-	TGTGCCAGCAGCACTCAGGTGGGCACCGGGGAGCTGTTTTTT	CASSTQVGTGELFF
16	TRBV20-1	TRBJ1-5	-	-	TGCAGTGCTAGTGTCGTCTATCGGGATAGCAATCAGCCCCAGCATTTT	CSASVVYRDSNQPQHF
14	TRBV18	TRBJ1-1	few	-	TGTGCCAGCTCGCCGGCCGAAGGGAGCACTGAAGCTTTCTTT	CASSPAEGSTEAFF
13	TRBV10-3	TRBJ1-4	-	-	TGTGCCATCAGTGAGTCGGTGGAGGAAAAACTGTTTTTT	CAISESVEEKLFF
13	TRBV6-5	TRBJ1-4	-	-	TGTGCCTCCTCCCGGGGGGGAGGAGAAAAACTGTTTTTT	CASSRGGGEKLFF
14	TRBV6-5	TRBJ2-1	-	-	TGTGCCAGCAGTTACTCCCTACCCTACAATGAGCAGTTCTTC	CASSYSLPYNEQFF